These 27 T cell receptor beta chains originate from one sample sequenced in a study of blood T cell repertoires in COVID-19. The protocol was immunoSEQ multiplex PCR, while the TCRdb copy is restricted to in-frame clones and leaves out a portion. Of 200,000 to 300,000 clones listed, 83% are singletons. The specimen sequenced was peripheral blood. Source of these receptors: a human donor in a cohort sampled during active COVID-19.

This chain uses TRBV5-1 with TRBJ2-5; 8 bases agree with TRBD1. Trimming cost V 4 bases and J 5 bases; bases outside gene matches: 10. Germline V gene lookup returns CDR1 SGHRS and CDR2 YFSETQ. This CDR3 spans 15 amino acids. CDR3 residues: CASSKGQGAWETQYF. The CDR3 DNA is TGCGCCAGCAGCAAAGGACAGGGAGCGTGGGAGACCCAGTACTTC.

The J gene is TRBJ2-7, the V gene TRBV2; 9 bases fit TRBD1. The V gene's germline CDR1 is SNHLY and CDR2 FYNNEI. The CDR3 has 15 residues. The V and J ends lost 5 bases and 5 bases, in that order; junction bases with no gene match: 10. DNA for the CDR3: TGTGCCAGCAGTCCGCCGGGACAGGGATTTGACGAGCAGTACTTC. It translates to CASSPPGQGFDEQYF.

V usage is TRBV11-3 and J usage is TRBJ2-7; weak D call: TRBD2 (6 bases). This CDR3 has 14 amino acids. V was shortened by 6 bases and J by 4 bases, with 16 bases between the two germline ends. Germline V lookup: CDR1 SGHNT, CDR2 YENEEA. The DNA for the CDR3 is TGTGCCAGCAGTTTTACCGGGACTCCTTACGAGCAGTACTTC. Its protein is CASSFTGTPYEQYF. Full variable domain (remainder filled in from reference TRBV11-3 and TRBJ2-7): EAGVVQSPRYKIIEKKQPVAFWCNPISGHNTLYWYLQNLGQGPELLIRYENEEAVDDSQLPKDRFSAERLKGVDSTLKIQPAELGDSAVYLCASSFTGTPYEQYFGPGTRLTVT.

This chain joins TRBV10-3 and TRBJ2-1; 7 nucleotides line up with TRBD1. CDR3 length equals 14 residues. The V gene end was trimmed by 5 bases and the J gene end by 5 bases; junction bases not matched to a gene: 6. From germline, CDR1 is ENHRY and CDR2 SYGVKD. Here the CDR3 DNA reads TGTGCCATCAGTCGGGACAGAGCAAACAATGAGCAGTTCTTC. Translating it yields CAISRDRANNEQFF.

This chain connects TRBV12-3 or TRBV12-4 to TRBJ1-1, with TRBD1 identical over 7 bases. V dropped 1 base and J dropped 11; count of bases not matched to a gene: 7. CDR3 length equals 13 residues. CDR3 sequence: CASSLGGTGVAFF. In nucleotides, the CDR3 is TGTGCCAGCAGTTTAGGAGGCACAGGGGTCGCTTTCTTT.

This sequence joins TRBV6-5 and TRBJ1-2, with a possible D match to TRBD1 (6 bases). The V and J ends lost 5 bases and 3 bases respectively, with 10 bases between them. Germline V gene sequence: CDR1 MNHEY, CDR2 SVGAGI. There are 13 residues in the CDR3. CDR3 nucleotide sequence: TGTGCCAGCAGTCCAGGGGTTGACTATGGCTACACCTTC. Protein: CASSPGVDYGYTF.

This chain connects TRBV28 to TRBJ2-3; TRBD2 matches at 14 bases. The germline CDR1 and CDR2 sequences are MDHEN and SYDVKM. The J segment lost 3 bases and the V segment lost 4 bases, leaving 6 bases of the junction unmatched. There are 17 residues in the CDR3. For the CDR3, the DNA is TGTGCCAGCAGTTCTGGGACTAGCGGGAGCAGGACAGATACGCAGTATTTT. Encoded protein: CASSSGTSGSRTDTQYF.

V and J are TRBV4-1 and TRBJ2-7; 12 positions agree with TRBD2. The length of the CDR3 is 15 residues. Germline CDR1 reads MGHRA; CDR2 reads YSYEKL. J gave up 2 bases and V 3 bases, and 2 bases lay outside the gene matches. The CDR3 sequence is CASSHGLAGPYEQYF. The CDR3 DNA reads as TGCGCCAGCAGCCACGGACTAGCGGGGCCCTACGAGCAGTACTTC.

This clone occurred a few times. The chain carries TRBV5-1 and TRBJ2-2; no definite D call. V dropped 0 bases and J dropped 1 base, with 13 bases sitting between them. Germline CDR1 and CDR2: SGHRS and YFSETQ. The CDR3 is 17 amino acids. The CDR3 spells CASSLGIAPLNTGELFF. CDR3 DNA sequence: TGCGCCAGCAGCTTGGGAATAGCCCCCTTGAACACCGGGGAGCTGTTTTTT. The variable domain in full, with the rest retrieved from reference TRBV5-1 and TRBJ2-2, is KAGVTQTPRYLIKTRGQQVTLSCSPISGHRSVSWYQQTPGQGLQFLFEYFSETQRNKGNFPGRFSGRQFSNSRSEMNVSTLELGDSALYLCASSLGIAPLNTGELFFGEGSRLTVL.

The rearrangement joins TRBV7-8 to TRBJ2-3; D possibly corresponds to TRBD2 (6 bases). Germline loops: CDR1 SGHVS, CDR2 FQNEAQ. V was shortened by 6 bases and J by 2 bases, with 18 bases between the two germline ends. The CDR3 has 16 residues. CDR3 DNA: TGTGCCAGCAGTTCGGCAGGGACTCTACACACAGATACGCAGTATTTT. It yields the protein CASSSAGTLHTDTQYF.

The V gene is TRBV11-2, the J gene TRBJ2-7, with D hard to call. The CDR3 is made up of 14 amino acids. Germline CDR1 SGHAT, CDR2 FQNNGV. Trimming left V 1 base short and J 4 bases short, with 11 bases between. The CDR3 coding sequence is TGTGCCAGCAGCTTAGTTTCCTCAACTTACGAGCAGTACTTC. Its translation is CASSLVSSTYEQYF.

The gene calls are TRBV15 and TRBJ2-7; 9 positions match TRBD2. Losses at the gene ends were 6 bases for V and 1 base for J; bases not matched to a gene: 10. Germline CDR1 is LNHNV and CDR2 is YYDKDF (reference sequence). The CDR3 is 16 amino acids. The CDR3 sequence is CATRPIAGEGSYEQYF. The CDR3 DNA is TGTGCCACCAGACCTATAGCGGGAGAAGGGTCCTACGAGCAGTACTTC.

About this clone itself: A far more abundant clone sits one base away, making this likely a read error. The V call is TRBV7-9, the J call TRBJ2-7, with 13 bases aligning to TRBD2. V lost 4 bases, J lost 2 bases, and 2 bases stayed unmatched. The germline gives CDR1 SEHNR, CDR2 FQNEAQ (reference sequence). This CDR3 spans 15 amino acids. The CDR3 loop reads CASSSGLAGTYEQYF. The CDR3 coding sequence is TGTGCCAGCAGCTCGGGACTAGCGGGAACCTACGAGCAGTACTTC.

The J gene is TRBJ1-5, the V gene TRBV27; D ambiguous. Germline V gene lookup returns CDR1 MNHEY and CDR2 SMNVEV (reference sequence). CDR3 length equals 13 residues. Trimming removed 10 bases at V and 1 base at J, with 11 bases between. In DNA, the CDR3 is TGTGCCACCGCGGTCACCAGCAATCAGCCCCAGCATTTT. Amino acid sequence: CATAVTSNQPQHF.

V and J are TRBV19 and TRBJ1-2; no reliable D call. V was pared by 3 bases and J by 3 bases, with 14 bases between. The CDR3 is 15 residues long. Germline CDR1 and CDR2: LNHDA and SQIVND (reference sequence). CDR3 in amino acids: CASSIAVRSHYGYTF. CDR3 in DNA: TGTGCCAGTAGTATCGCGGTGCGCAGTCACTATGGCTACACCTTC.

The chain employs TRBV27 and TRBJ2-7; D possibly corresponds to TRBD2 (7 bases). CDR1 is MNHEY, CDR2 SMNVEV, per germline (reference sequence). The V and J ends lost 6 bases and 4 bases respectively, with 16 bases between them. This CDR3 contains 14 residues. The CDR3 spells CASSWAGARYEQYF. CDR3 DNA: TGTGCCAGCAGCTGGGCGGGGGCTCGTTACGAGCAGTACTTC.

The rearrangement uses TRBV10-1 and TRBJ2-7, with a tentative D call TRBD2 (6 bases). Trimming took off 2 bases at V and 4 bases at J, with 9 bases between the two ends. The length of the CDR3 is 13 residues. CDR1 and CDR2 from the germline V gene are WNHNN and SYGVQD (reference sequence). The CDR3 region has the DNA TGCGCCAGCAGTGAGGCGGGAAGGTACGAGCAGTACTTC. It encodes CASSEAGRYEQYF.

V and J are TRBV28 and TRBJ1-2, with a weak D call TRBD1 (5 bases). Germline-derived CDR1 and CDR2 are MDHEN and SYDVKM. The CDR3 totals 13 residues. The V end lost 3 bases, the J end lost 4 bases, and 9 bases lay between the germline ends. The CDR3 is CASSFGGGYGYTF. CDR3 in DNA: TGTGCCAGCAGTTTCGGCGGGGGCTATGGCTACACCTTC.

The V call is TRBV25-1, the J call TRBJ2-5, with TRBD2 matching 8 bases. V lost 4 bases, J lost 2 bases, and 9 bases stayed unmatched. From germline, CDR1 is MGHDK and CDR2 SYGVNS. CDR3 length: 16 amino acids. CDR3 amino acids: CASSVPGGPSQETQYF. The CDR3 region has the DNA TGTGCCAGCAGTGTCCCGGGGGGGCCGTCACAAGAGACCCAGTACTTC.

The CDR3 loop reads CASSLVDRLGIQYF. As DNA, the CDR3 is TGTGCCAGCAGCCTTGTCGATCGGCTAGGCATTCAGTACTTC. The chain has TRBV11-2 and TRBJ2-4; D is unclear. V was pared by 5 bases and J by 9 bases, with 17 bases between. The CDR3 is 14 residues long. Germline V gives CDR1 SGHAT, CDR2 FQNNGV.

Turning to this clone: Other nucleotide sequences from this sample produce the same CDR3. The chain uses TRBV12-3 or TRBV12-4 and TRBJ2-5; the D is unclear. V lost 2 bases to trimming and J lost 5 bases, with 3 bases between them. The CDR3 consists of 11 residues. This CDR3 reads CASSLRETQYF. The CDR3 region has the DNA TGTGCCAGCAGTTTACGGGAGACCCAGTACTTC.

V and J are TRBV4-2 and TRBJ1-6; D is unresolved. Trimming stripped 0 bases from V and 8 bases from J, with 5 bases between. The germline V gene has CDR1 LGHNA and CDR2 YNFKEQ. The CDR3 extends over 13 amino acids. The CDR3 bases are TGTGCCAGCAGCCAAGATCAGGATTCACCCCTCCACTTT. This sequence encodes CASSQDQDSPLHF.

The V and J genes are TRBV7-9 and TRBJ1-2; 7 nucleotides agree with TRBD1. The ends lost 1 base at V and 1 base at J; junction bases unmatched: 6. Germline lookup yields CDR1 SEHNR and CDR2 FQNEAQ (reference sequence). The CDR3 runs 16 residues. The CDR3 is CASSLEARGDNYGYTF. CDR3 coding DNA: TGTGCCAGCAGCTTAGAGGCCAGGGGGGATAACTATGGCTACACCTTC.

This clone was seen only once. Written as DNA, the CDR3 is TGTGCCAGCAGCTTAGAAGGGGGCAATGAGCAGTTCTTC. It translates to CASSLEGGNEQFF. The V gene is TRBV7-6, the J gene TRBJ2-1, with D maybe TRBD1 (6 bases). V gave up 1 base and J gave up 6 bases, with 7 bases separating them. Germline V CDR1 and CDR2: SGHVS, FNYEAQ. CDR3 length equals 13 residues.

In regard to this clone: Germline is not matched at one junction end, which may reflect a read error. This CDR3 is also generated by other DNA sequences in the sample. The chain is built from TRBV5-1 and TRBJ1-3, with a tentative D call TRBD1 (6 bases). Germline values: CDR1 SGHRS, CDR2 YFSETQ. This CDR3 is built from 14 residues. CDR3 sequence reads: CASSLDSSGNTIYF. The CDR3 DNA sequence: TGCGCCAGCAGTTTGGACAGCTCTGGAAACACCATATATTTT.

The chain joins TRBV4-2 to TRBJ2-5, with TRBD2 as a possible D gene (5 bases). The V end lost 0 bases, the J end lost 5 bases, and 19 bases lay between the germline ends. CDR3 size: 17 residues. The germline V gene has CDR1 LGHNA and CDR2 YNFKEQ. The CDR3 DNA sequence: TGTGCCAGCAGCCAAGATGGGCGGGCCCCGGCAAGGGAGACCCAGTACTTC. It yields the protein CASSQDGRAPARETQYF.

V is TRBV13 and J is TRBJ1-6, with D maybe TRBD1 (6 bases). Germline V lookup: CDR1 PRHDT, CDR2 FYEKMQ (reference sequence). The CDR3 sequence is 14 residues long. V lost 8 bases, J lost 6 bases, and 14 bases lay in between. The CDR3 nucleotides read TGTGCCAGCTCCAGGGGCGGCCGTAATTCACCCCTCCACTTT. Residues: CASSRGGRNSPLHF.